The entry below gives a single T cell receptor (beta chain) sequence along with its context. Its cognate antigen has yet to be identified. No base quality information exists; no much larger clone differs at one position. Donors were healthy HIV-negative adults with no recently reported acute infections or vaccinations. Only Caucasian adults living in Nashville, Tennessee, USA were represented among the donors. CD4+ T cells were enriched through magnetic negative selection, after which naive cells were positively selected on CD45RA and the remaining negative fraction served as the memory subset. Blood was collected by leukapheresis, and PBMCs were isolated by Ficoll-Histopaque density gradient centrifugation and then cryopreserved in liquid nitrogen vapor phase. Analytical flow cytometry was used to check the purity and quantity of every magnetically sorted T cell population. Genomic DNA was isolated from each sorted fraction and quantified by UV absorbance on a Nanodrop 2000c.

TCR CDR3 regions were amplified from genomic DNA by multiplex PCR using the deep immunoSEQ assay. Genomic DNA extracted from each cell subset was distributed evenly over all wells of several immunoSEQ 96-well plates, and each plate served as one replicate. Each replicate PCR for sorted subsets received about 180 ng genomic DNA, equal to roughly 29,000 T cell genomes. The purified libraries were quantified using a Qubit 3.0 fluorometer, sized with a Bioanalyzer 2100, and then quantified again using the KAPA Library Quantification kit. Each immunoSEQ 96-well plate was sequenced on its own single-read 150-cycle Illumina NextSeq 550 flow cell. The authors processed their data as follows. Because the immunoSEQ output included only junctional sequences and no quality scores, the filtering could not be the same as the filtering used for full-length reads. Sequences were annotated with PyIR, a Python wrapper for IgBLAST v1.9, using IMGT germline references to assign V/J genes and CDR3. Any read was removed if the V/J assignment was weak (E-value above 1e-6), the CDR3 was missing, or the read contained stop codons, out-of-frame junctions, or ambiguous translated residues. V3J clonotypes were defined by identical inferred V gene, J gene, and CDR3 amino acid sequence. To compute the percentage overlap between repertoires, the number of shared unique clonotypes was divided by the size of the smaller repertoire. Richness of each repertoire was evaluated using RTK rarefaction, the Chao1 estimator, and Recon v2.1 estimates of unobserved clonotypes. For all TCRbeta clonotypes obtained by the gDNA method from a few donors, generation probabilities were computed with OLGA. The immuneACCESS repertoire file appears here via TCRdb, limited to in-frame rearrangements. These files lack a portion of the clones; in checked studies, under half of the deficit traces to unresolved V genes, and the cause of the others is not known. That table gives V, J and clone size, and the DNA gave D and trimming. For this sample the table gives 2 million to 2.5 million clones, of which roughly 93% were detected only once. The ten top clones hold around 0.37% of the sample.

Taken from cysteine to phenylalanine, the CDR3 has 14 residues. CDR3 DNA is the only sequence kept; it has 42 bases, read in frame from the first base. In the germline V gene, CDR1 corresponds to SQVTM and CDR2 to ANQGSEA. For this chain, trimming is 7 bases at the V end and 10 bases at the J end, and the number of junction bases without a gene match is 14. The data were taken from a study of shared clonotypes between healthy human individuals (dated by TCRdb to 2018 to 2021). The study in broad terms: A couple of women and a few men aged 18 to 49 years were included in the cohort. For each donor, three plates each were used for CD4 naive and CD4 memory, two plates were used for CD8 naive, and one plate was used for CD8 memory. To estimate repertoire size and how much clonotypes are shared between individuals, the study performed deep sequencing of blood TCR repertoires from roughly five healthy adults. Different laboratories and diverse techniques were used to prepare libraries and sequence TCR repertoires, to increase sequencing depth and limit assay-specific biases. Between about 0.9 and 10 billion PBMCs per donor were obtained by leukapheresis.

Broad study findings and their caveats: Based on pairwise subsampling, the degree of clonotype sharing among donors was expected to be affected by sequencing depth. Sampling was limited to blood, and TCR repertoires in tissue likely differ from TCR repertoires in blood. Estimated clonotype richness was generally larger for naive than for memory subsets. Even with the large sequencing depth, rarefaction of the sorted-subset datasets indicated that sequencing was incomplete. Clonotypes shared by all four sorted-subset donors showed higher generation probabilities than non-shared clonotypes. The genetic and exposure-history diversity represented was limited by the small number of donors. Across several donors, 4.5% to 6.5% of naive CD4, around 3.3% of naive CD8, 2% to 2.5% of memory CD4, and about 0.4% of memory CD8 clonotypes were shared.

Sequenced sample: naive CD4+ T cells from PBMCs. Reading the label with the study, this specimen's cell subset or site is: CD45RA+ positively selected. This TCR derives from a man aged 18 to 30 in good health. Some clones in this sample may be carry-over from other donors' samples. Here the chain combines TRBV29-1 and TRBJ2-1, and 9 bases in between align with TRBD2. The nucleotides are TGCAGCGCTCGGGCGGGAGGGCCTCTAGGGGAGCAGTTCTTC. Its translation reads: CSARAGGPLGEQFF.